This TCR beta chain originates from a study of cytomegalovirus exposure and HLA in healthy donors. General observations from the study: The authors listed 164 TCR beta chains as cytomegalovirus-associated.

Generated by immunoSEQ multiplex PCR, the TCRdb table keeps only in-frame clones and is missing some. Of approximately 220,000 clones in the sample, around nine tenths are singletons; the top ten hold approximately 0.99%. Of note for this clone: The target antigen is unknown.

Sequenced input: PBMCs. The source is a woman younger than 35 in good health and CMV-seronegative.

The CDR3 protein is CASRWTGEDTQYF. The CDR3, as DNA: TGTGCCAGCAGGTGGACCGGGGAAGATACGCAGTATTTT. The genes are TRBV6-1 and TRBJ2-3; perhaps TRBD2 as D (5 bases). Trimming pared 6 bases from V and 5 bases from J, leaving 12 bases between. Per germline, CDR1 MNHNS and CDR2 SASEGT. This CDR3 is built from 13 residues.